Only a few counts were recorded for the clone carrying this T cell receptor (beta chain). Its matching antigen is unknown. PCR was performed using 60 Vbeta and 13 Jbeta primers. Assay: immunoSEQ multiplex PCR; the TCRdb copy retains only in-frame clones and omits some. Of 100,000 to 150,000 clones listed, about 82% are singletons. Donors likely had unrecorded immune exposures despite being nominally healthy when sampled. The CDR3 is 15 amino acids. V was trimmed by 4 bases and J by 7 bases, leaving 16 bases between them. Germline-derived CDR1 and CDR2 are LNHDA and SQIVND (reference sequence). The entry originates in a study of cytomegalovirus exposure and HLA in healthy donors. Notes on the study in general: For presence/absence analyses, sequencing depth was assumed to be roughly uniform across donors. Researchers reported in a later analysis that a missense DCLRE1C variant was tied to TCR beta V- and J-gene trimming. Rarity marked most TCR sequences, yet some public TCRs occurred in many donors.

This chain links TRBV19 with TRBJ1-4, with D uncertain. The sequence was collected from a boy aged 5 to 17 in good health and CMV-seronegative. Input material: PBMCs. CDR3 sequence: CASSNSYEGAEKLFF. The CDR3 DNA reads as TGTGCCAGTAGTAACTCCTACGAGGGAGCTGAAAAACTGTTTTTT.